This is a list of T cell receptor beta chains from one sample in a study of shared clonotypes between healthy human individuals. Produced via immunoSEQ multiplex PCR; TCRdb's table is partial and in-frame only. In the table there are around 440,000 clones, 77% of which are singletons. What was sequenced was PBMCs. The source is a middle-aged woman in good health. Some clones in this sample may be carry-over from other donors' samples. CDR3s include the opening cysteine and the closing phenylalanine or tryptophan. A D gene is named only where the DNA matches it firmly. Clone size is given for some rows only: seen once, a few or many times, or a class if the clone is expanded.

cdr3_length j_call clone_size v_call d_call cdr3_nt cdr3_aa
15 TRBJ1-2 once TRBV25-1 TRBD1 TGTGCCAGCAGCCCGCCGGGACAGGGAGGCTATGGCTACACCTTC CASSPPGQGGYGYTF
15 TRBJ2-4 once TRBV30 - TGTGCCTGGAGTGTAACATCAGGGCCCAAAAACATTCAGTACTTC CAWSVTSGPKNIQYF
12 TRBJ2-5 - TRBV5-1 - TGCGCCAGCAGCTTTCAGGGAGAGACCCAGTACTTC CASSFQGETQYF
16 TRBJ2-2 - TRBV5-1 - TGCGCCAGCAGCTTGGGGGCGGGCACGAACACCGGGGAGCTGTTTTTT CASSLGAGTNTGELFF
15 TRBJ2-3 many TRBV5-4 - TGTGCCAGCAGCTCTCCTTGGGGGAGGACAGATACGCAGTATTTT CASSSPWGRTDTQYF
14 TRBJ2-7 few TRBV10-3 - TGTGCCATCAGTGAGCGGTCGGGGGTGGACGAGCAGTACTTC CAISERSGVDEQYF
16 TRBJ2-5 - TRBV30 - TGTGCCTGGAGCCCTCTCGAACGGCGGCCCCCAGAGACCCAGTACTTC CAWSPLERRPPETQYF
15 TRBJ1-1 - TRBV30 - TGTGCCTGGACCCCTGGGGGCTTGATGAACACTGAAGCTTTCTTT CAWTPGGLMNTEAFF
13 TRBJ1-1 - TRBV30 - TGTGCCTGGAGTAAGGACAGGAACACTGAAGCTTTCTTT CAWSKDRNTEAFF
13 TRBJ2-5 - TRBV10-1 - TGCGCCAGCAGTGACTACAGGGAAGACCCCCAGTACTTC CASSDYREDPQYF
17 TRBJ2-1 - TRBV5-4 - TGTGCCAGCAGCCCTAGAAGGCGGGAAGAGGGGTACAATGAGCAGTTCTTC CASSPRRREEGYNEQFF
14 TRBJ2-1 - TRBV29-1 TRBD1 TGCAGCGTTGAGAGGTTGGGACAGGGGGCGCATCCGTTCTTC CSVERLGQGAHPFF
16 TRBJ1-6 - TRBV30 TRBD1 TGTGCCTTGAACCACGGACAGGGAGATGGGAATTCACCCCTCCACTTT CALNHGQGDGNSPLHF
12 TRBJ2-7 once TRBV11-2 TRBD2 TGTGCCAGCAGCTTAGACGGCGGGGGGTTGTACTTC CASSLDGGGLYF
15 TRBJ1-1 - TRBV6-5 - TGTGCCAGCAGTTACTCAAGAAAAGCGAACACTGAAGCTTTCTTT CASSYSRKANTEAFF
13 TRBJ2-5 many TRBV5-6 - TGTGCCAGCACCGCGGGTGTAAAAGAGACCCAGTACTTC CASTAGVKETQYF
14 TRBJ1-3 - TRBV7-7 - TGTGCCAGCAGCGCGAGATTAGTAAAGGGGGAGTTACATTTT CASSARLVKGELHF
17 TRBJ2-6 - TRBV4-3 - TGCGCCAGCAGTCGTACAGGCCCGAGCTCTGGGGCCAACGTCCTGACTTTC CASSRTGPSSGANVLTF
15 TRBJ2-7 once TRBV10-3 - TGTGCCATCAGTGAGTCGATACAGGGGGGGTACGAGCAGTACTTC CAISESIQGGYEQYF
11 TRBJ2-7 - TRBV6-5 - TGTGCCACCGGGGTCTCCTACGAGCAGTACTTC CATGVSYEQYF
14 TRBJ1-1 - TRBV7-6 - TGTGCCAGCGGCCTCGGGGGGGATGTAACTGAAGCTTTCTTT CASGLGGDVTEAFF
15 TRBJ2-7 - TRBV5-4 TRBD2 TGTGCCAGCAGCGCTGGACTAGCGGGAGAGTACGAGCAGTACTTC CASSAGLAGEYEQYF
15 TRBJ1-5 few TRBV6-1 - TGTGCCAGCACCAGGACACAATATAGCAATCAGCCCCAGCATTTT CASTRTQYSNQPQHF
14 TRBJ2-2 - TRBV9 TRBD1 TGTGCCAGCACCGGGACAGGGTTCGCCGGGGAGCTGTTTTTT CASTGTGFAGELFF
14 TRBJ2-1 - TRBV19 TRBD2 TGTGCCAGTAGCAACCCGGGACTACGTAACGAGCAGTTCTTC CASSNPGLRNEQFF
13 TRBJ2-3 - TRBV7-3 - TGTGCCAGCAGCTTAAGACAGGCAGATACGCAGTATTTT CASSLRQADTQYF
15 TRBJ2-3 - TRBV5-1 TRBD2 TGCGCCAGCAGCTTGGAAGCGGGAGGGGCAGATACGCAGTATTTT CASSLEAGGADTQYF
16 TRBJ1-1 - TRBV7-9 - TGTGCCAGCACCTTAGGAAGGACTACCGGAAACACTGAAGCTTTCTTT CASTLGRTTGNTEAFF
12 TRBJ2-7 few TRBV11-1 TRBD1 TGTGCCAGCAGCTCCACAGGGGGCGAGCAGTACTTC CASSSTGGEQYF
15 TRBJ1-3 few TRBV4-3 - TGCGCCAGCAGCCAAGGAAGGGACTCTGGAAACACCATATATTTT CASSQGRDSGNTIYF
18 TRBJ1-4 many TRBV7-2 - TGTGCCAGCAGCCCCCGGCCTGGGGACCTTACAACTAATGAAAAACTGTTTTTT CASSPRPGDLTTNEKLFF
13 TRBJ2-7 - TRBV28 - TGTGCCAGCAGTTTCTTGCAGTCCTACGAGCAGTACTTC CASSFLQSYEQYF
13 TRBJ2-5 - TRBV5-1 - TGCGCCAGCAGCTTAAGTACGGGGGAGACCCAGTACTTC CASSLSTGETQYF
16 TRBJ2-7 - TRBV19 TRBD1 TGTGCCAGTAGTATAGCGGTCGGGACAGGGAACAACGAGCAGTACTTC CASSIAVGTGNNEQYF
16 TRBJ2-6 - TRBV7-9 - TGTGCCAGCAGCTTAGCGTGGGACTCTGGGGCCAACGTCCTGACTTTC CASSLAWDSGANVLTF
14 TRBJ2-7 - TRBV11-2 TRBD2 TGTGCCAGCAGCCAAAGCGGGGTGATCTACGAGCAGTACTTC CASSQSGVIYEQYF
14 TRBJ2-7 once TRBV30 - TGTGCCTGGAGTGTACAGGGCAAAGCCTACGAGCAGTACTTC CAWSVQGKAYEQYF
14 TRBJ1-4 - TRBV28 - TGTGCCAGCAGTTTGCGGGTCAGGGATGAAAAACTGTTTTTT CASSLRVRDEKLFF
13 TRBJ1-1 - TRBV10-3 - TGTGCCATCAGTGAATATAGGAACACTGAAGCTTTCTTT CAISEYRNTEAFF
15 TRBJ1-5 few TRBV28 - TGTGCCAGCAAGAGGGGAGCAGCGGGCAATCAGCCCCAGCATTTT CASKRGAAGNQPQHF
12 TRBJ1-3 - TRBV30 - TGTGCCTGGACAGTCTCTGGAAACACCATATATTTT CAWTVSGNTIYF
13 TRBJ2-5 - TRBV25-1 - TGTGCCAGCAGTCCCCCAGGGGTGGAGACCCAGTACTTC CASSPPGVETQYF
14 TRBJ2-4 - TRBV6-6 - TGTGCCAGCAGTTCCAGCACAGGGTTCAACATTCAGTACTTC CASSSSTGFNIQYF
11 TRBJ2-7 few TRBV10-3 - TGTGCCATCAGTGAACGGTACGAGCAGTACTTC CAISERYEQYF
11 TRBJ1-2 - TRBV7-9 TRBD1 TGTGCCAGCAAGGGGGCGGATGGCTACACCTTC CASKGADGYTF
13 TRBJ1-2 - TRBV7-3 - TGTGCCAGCAGCTTAACAGGGTTCTATGGCTACACCTTC CASSLTGFYGYTF
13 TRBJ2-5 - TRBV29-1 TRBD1 TGCAGCGTTAGAGACAGGGTGCAAGAGACCCAGTACTTC CSVRDRVQETQYF
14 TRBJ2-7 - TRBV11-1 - TGTGCCAGCAGCAAGGGACCCTTCTCCTACGAGCAGTACTTC CASSKGPFSYEQYF